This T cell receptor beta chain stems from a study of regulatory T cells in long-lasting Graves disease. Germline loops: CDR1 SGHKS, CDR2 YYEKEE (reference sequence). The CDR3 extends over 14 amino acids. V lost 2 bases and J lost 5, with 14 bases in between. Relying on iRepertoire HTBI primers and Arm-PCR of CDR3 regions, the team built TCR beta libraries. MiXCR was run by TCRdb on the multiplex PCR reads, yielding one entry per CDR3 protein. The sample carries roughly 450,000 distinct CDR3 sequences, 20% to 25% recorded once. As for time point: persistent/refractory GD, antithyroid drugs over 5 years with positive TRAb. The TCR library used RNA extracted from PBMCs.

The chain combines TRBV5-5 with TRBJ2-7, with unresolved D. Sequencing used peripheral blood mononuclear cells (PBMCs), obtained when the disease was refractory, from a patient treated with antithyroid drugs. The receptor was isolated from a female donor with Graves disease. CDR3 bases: TGTGCCAGCAGCTTCGGCGGTTTCGAGGACGAGCAGTACTTC. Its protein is CASSFGGFEDEQYF.